A single sample gave rise to the 18 T cell receptor beta chains below, sequenced in a study of Ad26.COV2.S vaccination and SARS-CoV-2 variants. TCRdb's table, derived via immunoSEQ multiplex PCR, lists solely in-frame clones and lacks some. The data contain around 300,000 clones, roughly 90% of them singletons. Treatment reported: about 20 received Ad26.COV2.S at low or high dose, single or two shots; about five received placebo; per-sample allocation not given. Samples were taken on day 63 after the first vaccine or placebo injection. The specimen was peripheral blood, collected in a trial of Ad26.COV2.S vaccine versus placebo. These receptors were collected from a person between 18 and 59 years old who received the Ad26.COV2.S COVID-19 vaccine or a placebo.

The chain combines TRBV28 with TRBJ2-6; D not resolved. Germline values: CDR1 MDHEN, CDR2 SYDVKM. The CDR3 covers 16 residues. V was clipped by 7 bases and J by 1 base, with 14 bases between them. This CDR3 reads CASNQWVHSGANVLTF. The CDR3 DNA reads TGTGCCAGCAATCAGTGGGTCCATTCTGGGGCCAACGTCCTGACTTTC.

This clone appeared a few times. DNA of the CDR3: TGTGCCACGATCGGACAGGGAAATCAGCCCCAGCATTTT. Translation: CATIGQGNQPQHF. The chain joins TRBV28 to TRBJ1-5, with 8 nucleotides matching TRBD1. Unmatched junction bases numbered 6, after V lost 10 bases and J lost 4 bases. Germline loops: CDR1 MDHEN, CDR2 SYDVKM. This CDR3 contains 13 residues.

The V gene is TRBV6-5, the J gene TRBJ2-7; TRBD1 agrees at 9 bases. Germline assignment: CDR1 MNHEY and CDR2 SVGAGI. The CDR3 loop spans 13 amino acids. The ends lost 7 bases at V and 2 bases at J; junction bases unmatched: 3. The DNA for the CDR3 is TGTGCCAGCAATTGGGACAGGGCCTACGAGCAGTACTTC. It translates to CASNWDRAYEQYF.

This chain uses TRBV20-1 with TRBJ2-5; 8 nucleotides line up with TRBD2. CDR3 length equals 15 residues. Germline V gene lookup returns CDR1 DFQATT and CDR2 SNEGSKA (reference sequence). V gave up 3 bases and J gave up 1 base; unmatched junction bases: 7. CDR3 nucleotides: TGCAGTGCTAGTTCACTAGCGGACTCCCAAGAGACCCAGTACTTC. As protein: CSASSLADSQETQYF.

This chain links TRBV6-1 with TRBJ2-6; D is unclear. V gave up 2 bases and J gave up 0 bases, with 17 bases separating them. CDR3 length equals 19 residues. Germline CDR1 is MNHNS and CDR2 is SASEGT. DNA of the CDR3: TGTGCCAGCAGTGAAATTGAATGGCAGGTTAACTCTGGGGCCAACGTCCTGACTTTC. This encodes CASSEIEWQVNSGANVLTF.

The genes are TRBV4-1 and TRBJ2-7; 10 bases are shared with TRBD2. In germline, CDR1 is MGHRA, CDR2 YSYEKL. CDR3 size: 18 residues. The junction had 14 bases not matched to a gene; V was cut back by 2 bases and J by 4 bases. The CDR3 here is CASSQRDGASGSPYEQYF. The CDR3 region has the DNA TGCGCCAGCAGCCAAAGGGACGGGGCTAGCGGGAGCCCTTACGAGCAGTACTTC.

The chain combines TRBV10-3 with TRBJ2-7; 7 positions match TRBD2. From germline, CDR1 is ENHRY and CDR2 SYGVKD. The junction had 14 bases not matched to a gene; V was cut back by 10 bases and J by 5 bases. The length of the CDR3 is 14 residues. CDR3 residues: CATRAGLGQDEQYF. Written as DNA, the CDR3 is TGTGCCACCCGAGCGGGGTTGGGGCAGGACGAGCAGTACTTC.

The chain employs TRBV7-9 and TRBJ2-2; D not certain. V gave up 5 bases and J gave up 6 bases, with 7 bases separating them. The CDR3 covers 12 residues. CDR1 is SEHNR and CDR2 is FQNEAQ in the germline V gene (reference sequence). The CDR3 spells CASSEGPGELFF. CDR3 coding DNA: TGTGCCAGCAGCGAAGGACCCGGGGAGCTGTTTTTT.

V and J are TRBV10-1 and TRBJ1-5; D is unresolved. V lost 10 bases, J lost 7 bases, and 8 bases lay in between. The CDR3 sequence is 10 residues long. Germline V gene sequence: CDR1 WNHNN, CDR2 SYGVQD (reference sequence). The CDR3 nucleotides read TGCGCCATGGTTAGCCAGCCCCAGCATTTT. As protein: CAMVSQPQHF.

The chain is built from TRBV20-1 and TRBJ2-7; TRBD2 is a possible D gene (6 bases). V dropped 3 bases and J dropped 9 bases, with 12 bases sitting between them. The length of the CDR3 is 11 residues. Germline loops: CDR1 DFQATT, CDR2 SNEGSKA (reference sequence). CDR3: CSARYWDSQYF. For the CDR3, the DNA is TGCAGTGCTAGGTATTGGGACTCGCAGTACTTC.

The chain links TRBV24-1 to TRBJ1-4; possibly TRBD1 for D (6 bases). This CDR3 comprises 17 residues. In germline, CDR1 is KGHDR, CDR2 SFDVKD. Trimming cost V 4 bases and J 5 bases, with 19 bases left between them. The CDR3 coding sequence is TGTGCCACCAGTGACCCTTCTCTGGGGGACACAAATGAAAAACTGTTTTTT. Its protein product is CATSDPSLGDTNEKLFF.

J is TRBJ2-3 and V is TRBV11-2; tentatively, D is TRBD2 (6 bases). Trimming left V 4 bases short and J 1 base short, with 18 bases between. The germline V gene encodes CDR1 SGHAT and CDR2 FQNNGV. The CDR3 runs to 17 residues. The CDR3 coding sequence is TGTGCCAGCAGCTCCGACGGTGGTGAGCGGGGCACAGATACGCAGTATTTT. As protein: CASSSDGGERGTDTQYF.

The chain has TRBV28 and TRBJ2-5; D is unclear. CDR1 and CDR2 from the germline V gene are MDHEN and SYDVKM. The CDR3 sequence is 13 residues long. V was cut by 5 bases and J by 4 bases, with 11 bases left in between. The CDR3 loop reads CASSPRVGETQYF. The DNA for the CDR3 is TGTGCCAGCAGTCCCCGTGTAGGAGAGACCCAGTACTTC.

V gene TRBV28 combines with J gene TRBJ1-1, with D tentatively TRBD1 (5 bases). The CDR3 runs 13 residues. The V gene lost 4 bases and the J gene lost 5 bases, with 11 bases spanning the gap. The germline gives CDR1 MDHEN, CDR2 SYDVKM. Here the CDR3 DNA reads TGTGCCAGCAGTTGGAGGGGAGGGACTGAAGCTTTCTTT. This codes for CASSWRGGTEAFF.

This clone was seen a few times. The chain links TRBV2 to TRBJ1-3; no clear D gene. V was trimmed by 9 bases and J by 0 bases, leaving 9 bases between them. The CDR3 loop spans 13 amino acids. The germline CDR1 and CDR2 sequences are SNHLY and FYNNEI. CDR3 protein: CASEPDSGNTIYF. Here the CDR3 DNA reads TGTGCCAGTGAACCGGACTCTGGAAACACCATATATTTT.

The chain combines TRBV7-3 with TRBJ2-3; D gene uncertain. Germline CDR1 reads SGHTA; CDR2 reads FQGTGA. The CDR3 covers 12 residues. Trimming shortened V by 5 bases and J by 1 base, and 4 bases separated the two germline ends. CDR3 coding DNA: TGTGCCAGCAGCCCCGGCACAGATACGCAGTATTTT. It translates to CASSPGTDTQYF. The variable domain in full, with the rest retrieved from reference TRBV7-3 and TRBJ2-3, is GAGVSQTPSNKVTEKGKYVELRCDPISGHTALYWYRQSLGQGPEFLIYFQGTGAADDSGLPNDRFFAVRPEGSVSTLKIQRTERGDSAVYLCASSPGTDTQYFGPGTRLTVL.

This clone was detected ten times or more. The V call is TRBV4-1, the J call TRBJ2-2; D may be TRBD2 (5 bases). Germline V gives CDR1 MGHRA, CDR2 YSYEKL. The V end was cut by 1 base, the J end by 5 bases, with 11 bases between. CDR3 length: 15 residues. Here the CDR3 DNA reads TGCGCCAGCAGCCAAGTTTTACTAGATACCGGGGAGCTGTTTTTT. This codes for CASSQVLLDTGELFF.

The chain links TRBV5-1 to TRBJ2-3, with 8 nucleotides matching TRBD2. Unmatched junction bases numbered 14, after V lost 4 bases and J lost 4 bases. Germline CDR1 and CDR2: SGHRS and YFSETQ. CDR3 length: 17 amino acids. CDR3 residues: CASSPLGGGGSPDTQYF. Written as DNA, the CDR3 is TGCGCCAGCAGCCCTTTAGGCGGCGGGGGGTCCCCAGATACGCAGTATTTT.